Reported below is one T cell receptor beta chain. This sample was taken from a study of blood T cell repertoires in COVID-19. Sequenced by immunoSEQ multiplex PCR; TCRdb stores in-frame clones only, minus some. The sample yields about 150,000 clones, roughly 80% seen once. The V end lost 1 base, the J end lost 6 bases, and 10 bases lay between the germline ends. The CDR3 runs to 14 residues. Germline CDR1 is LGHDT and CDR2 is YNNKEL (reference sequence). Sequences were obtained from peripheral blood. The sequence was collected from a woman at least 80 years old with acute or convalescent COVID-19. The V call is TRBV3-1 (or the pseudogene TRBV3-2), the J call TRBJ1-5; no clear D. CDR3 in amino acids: CASSQAVGSQPQHF. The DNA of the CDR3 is TGTGCCAGCAGCCAAGCGGTGGGCAGTCAGCCCCAGCATTTT.